Below are 30 T cell receptor beta chains sequenced from a single sample in a study of liver allograft versus peripheral blood T cells. Turning to the study itself: Repertoires from peripheral blood of liver transplant recipients were compared with those inside their transplanted livers.

TCRdb reanalysed the reads using MiXCR and keeps one entry per CDR3 protein. This sample has about 9,200 distinct CDR3 sequences, with approximately 19% found just once. The origin of the receptors is a human patient who had a liver transplant. These T cells may partly come from the graft donor.

In regard to this clonotype: A read error is possible here, since a much larger clone lies one base away. The genes are TRBV6-5 and TRBJ1-1; D remains unclear. CDR3 length: 15 amino acids. Trimming left V 1 base short and J 5 bases short, with 14 bases between. CDR1 MNHEY and CDR2 SVGAGI come from the germline V gene. DNA for the CDR3: TGTGCCAGCAGTTACTATCCAGGAGTGGATACTGAAGCTTTCTTT. Residues: CASSYYPGVDTEAFF.

The sample holds many counts of this clonotype. This chain links TRBV15 with TRBJ2-7, with 7 bases that match TRBD1. V dropped 4 bases and J dropped 6; count of bases not matched to a gene: 9. CDR1 is LNHNV, CDR2 YYDKDF, per germline (reference sequence). This CDR3 contains 14 residues. CDR3 in amino acids: CATSILGGSGEQYF. CDR3 nucleotide sequence: TGTGCCACCAGCATACTAGGGGGCAGCGGCGAGCAGTACTTC. Supplemented by reference TRBV15 and TRBJ2-7, the full variable domain reads DAMVIQNPRYQVTQFGKPVTLSCSQTLNHNVMYWYQQKSSQAPKLLFHYYDKDFNNEADTPDNFQSRRPNTSFCFLDIRSPGLGDTAMYLCATSILGGSGEQYFGPGTRLTVT.

By share, this clonotype counts as medium-sized. V and J are TRBV19 and TRBJ1-1; 12 bases fit TRBD1. The CDR3 has 17 amino acids. V lost 8 bases, J lost 1 base, and 11 bases stayed unmatched. CDR1 is LNHDA, CDR2 SQIVND, per germline (reference sequence). The CDR3 reads CASRPGTGGAGNTEAFF. The CDR3 nucleotides are TGTGCCAGTCGTCCCGGGACAGGGGGCGCGGGGAACACTGAAGCTTTCTTT.

In this sample, this clonotype turned up a few times. This sequence joins TRBV7-3 and TRBJ1-6, with 7 bases identical to TRBD1. The CDR3 runs to 14 residues. The germline gives CDR1 SGHTA, CDR2 FQGTGA. V lost 5 bases and J lost 7; bases outside the gene matches: 5. CDR3 bases: TGTGCCAGCAGCCCCACAGGGGACAATTCACCCCTCCACTTT. The encoded protein is CASSPTGDNSPLHF.

This clonotype was seen more than once but under ten times. The V call is TRBV7-9, the J call TRBJ1-6; 8 bases map to TRBD1. There are 16 residues in the CDR3. CDR1 is SEHNR and CDR2 is FQNEAQ in the germline V gene (reference sequence). After removal of 5 bases from V and 3 bases from J, the junction contained 6 bases not matched to a gene. The CDR3 DNA follows: TGTGCCAGCAGCCCGACAGGGGTGGACTATAATTCACCCCTCCACTTT. It codes for CASSPTGVDYNSPLHF. Full variable domain (remainder filled in from reference TRBV7-9 and TRBJ1-6): DTGVSQNPRHKITKRGQNVTFRCDPISEHNRLYWYRQTLGQGPEFLTYFQNEAQLEKSRLLSDRFSAERPKGSFSTLEIQRTEQGDSAMYLCASSPTGVDYNSPLHFGNGTRLTVT.

This clonotype was found many times. The chain combines TRBV19 with TRBJ1-5; D uncertain. In germline, CDR1 is LNHDA, CDR2 SQIVND (reference sequence). Between the trimmed V and J ends, which lost 5 bases and 9 bases, there was a span of 8 bases. This CDR3 region has 11 residues. Here the CDR3 reads CASSSLGPQHF. For the CDR3, the DNA is TGTGCCAGTAGTTCCCTTGGGCCCCAGCATTTT.

This clonotype is categorized as medium-sized. The rearrangement links TRBV6-6 to TRBJ1-4; TRBD1 is a possible D gene (5 bases). Trimming took off 6 bases at V and 7 bases at J, with 12 bases between the two ends. This CDR3 is built from 13 residues. Looked up from germline, CDR1 is MNHNY and CDR2 is SVGAGI (reference sequence). CDR3 amino acids: CASRGGWGEKLFF. CDR3 DNA: TGTGCCAGCAGGGGGGGGTGGGGTGAAAAACTGTTTTTT.

This clonotype has more than one count but fewer than ten. V usage is TRBV6-1 and J usage is TRBJ2-7, with D unresolved. Per germline, CDR1 MNHNS and CDR2 SASEGT. V shed 5 bases and J shed 3 bases, with 8 bases lying between them. The CDR3 covers 12 residues. DNA of the CDR3: TGTGCCAGCAGTCCTACATACTACGAGCAGTACTTC. It codes for CASSPTYYEQYF.

Worth noting for this clonotype: A read error may explain this, as a much larger clone is one base away. The chain uses TRBV6-5 and TRBJ2-3, with TRBD2 matching over 7 bases. Germline CDR1 is MNHEY and CDR2 is SVGAGI. This CDR3 comprises 15 residues. CDR3 nucleotide sequence: TGTGCCAGCAGTTACCGGGGACTAAGCATAGATACGCAGTATTTT. Protein: CASSYRGLSIDTQYF.

This clonotype was seen more than once but under ten times. The chain employs TRBV19 and TRBJ1-5, with D perhaps matching TRBD1 (6 bases). Per the germline V gene, CDR1 is LNHDA and CDR2 is SQIVND (reference sequence). This CDR3 is 18 amino acids long. With 5 bases removed from V and 0 bases from J, the gap between germline ends came to 20 bases. For the CDR3, the DNA is TGTGCCAGTAGTGGGGGCCTTCAAGGGTACTTTAGCAATCAGCCCCAGCATTTT. This sequence encodes CASSGGLQGYFSNQPQHF.

Points on this clonotype: The germline gene is not matched at one end of the junction; a read error may be the cause. V gene TRBV30 combines with J gene TRBJ2-7; TRBD2 matches at 11 bases. The CDR3 is made up of 13 amino acids. CDR1 GTSNPN and CDR2 SVGIG come from the germline V gene (reference sequence). The CDR3 loop is CAWRTSGINEQSF. CDR3 DNA sequence: TGTGCCTGGAGGACTAGCGGGATCAATGAGCAGTCCTTC. The full variable domain, rest sourced from reference TRBV30 and TRBJ2-7, is SQTIHQWPATLVQPVGSPLSLECTVEGTSNPNLYWYRQAAGRGLQLLFYSVGIGQISSEVPQNLSASRPQDRQFILSSKKLLLSDSGFYLCAWRTSGINEQSFGPGTRLTVT.

This rearrangement joins TRBV6-6 to TRBJ2-1; a weak D match, TRBD2 (6 bases). The CDR3 is 13 amino acids. V was shortened by 8 bases and J by 6 bases, with 14 bases between the two germline ends. Germline CDR1 and CDR2: MNHNY and SVGAGI (reference sequence). CDR3 coding DNA: TGTGCCAGCGGGCAAGGACTACTCAATGAGCAGTTCTTC. Translation gives CASGQGLLNEQFF.

This clonotype ranks as medium-sized (0.01 to 0.1%). The chain uses TRBV28 and TRBJ1-2; the match to TRBD1 covers 7 bases. Germline CDR1 MDHEN, CDR2 SYDVKM. V shed 5 bases and J 5 bases; nucleotides not matched to a gene: 8. This CDR3 contains 14 residues. This CDR3 is CASSLVQGRYGYTF. CDR3 nucleotide sequence: TGTGCCAGCAGTCTCGTACAGGGGAGGTATGGCTACACCTTC.

This clonotype appeared a few times. The chain employs TRBV11-2 and TRBJ1-1, with 8 bases identical to TRBD1. Losses at the gene ends were 5 bases for V and 0 bases for J; bases not matched to a gene: 8. Germline CDR1 and CDR2: SGHAT and FQNNGV. The length of the CDR3 is 16 residues. CDR3 nucleotide sequence: TGTGCCAGCAGCCTCGTGACAGGGGCAATGAACACTGAAGCTTTCTTT. Protein: CASSLVTGAMNTEAFF.

In this sample, this clonotype is medium-sized. The V gene is TRBV6-2 or TRBV6-3, the J gene TRBJ1-1; D gene uncertain. The CDR3 extends over 15 amino acids. In germline, CDR1 is MNHEY, CDR2 SVGEGT. V lost 3 bases, J lost 1 base, and 12 bases lay in between. The CDR3 DNA follows: TGTGCCAGCAGTTATGGTCGTTCGCCGAACACTGAAGCTTTCTTT. Residues: CASSYGRSPNTEAFF.

This clonotype ranks as medium-sized. V usage is TRBV7-9 and J usage is TRBJ1-6, with 7 nucleotides matching TRBD1. This CDR3 has 15 amino acids. The germline V gene encodes CDR1 SEHNR and CDR2 FQNEAQ (reference sequence). V gave up 10 bases and J gave up 8 bases; unmatched junction bases: 14. The CDR3 loop is CAITPPEGADSPLHF. The DNA of the CDR3 is TGTGCCATCACCCCTCCGGAGGGGGCGGATTCACCCCTCCACTTT. Filled out from reference TRBV7-9 and TRBJ1-6, the complete variable domain reads DTGVSQNPRHKITKRGQNVTFRCDPISEHNRLYWYRQTLGQGPEFLTYFQNEAQLEKSRLLSDRFSAERPKGSFSTLEIQRTEQGDSAMYLCAITPPEGADSPLHFGNGTRLTVT.

This clonotype was seen a single time. Possible read error: a much larger clone is one base away. This chain's CDR3 is CVSSPRITGWTEAFF. The CDR3 DNA reads TGTGTCAGCAGCCCCCGAATAACAGGGTGGACTGAAGCTTTCTTT. The V call is TRBV5-6, the J call TRBJ1-1; D might be TRBD1 (6 bases). Germline loops: CDR1 SGHDT, CDR2 YYEEEE. This CDR3 is built from 15 residues.

This clonotype is labeled as medium-sized. The chain has TRBV28 and TRBJ2-2, with 8 nucleotides matching TRBD2. The length of the CDR3 is 16 residues. In germline, CDR1 is MDHEN, CDR2 SYDVKM. The CDR3 coding sequence is TGTGCTACCAAACGGAGCGGGAGTCGGGACACCGGGGAGCTGTTTTTT. This gives the protein CATKRSGSRDTGELFF. Full variable domain (rest looked up from reference TRBV28 and TRBJ2-2): DVKVTQSSRYLVKRTGEKVFLECVQDMDHENMFWYRQDPGLGLRLIYFSYDVKMKEKGDIPEGYSVSREKKERFSLILESASTNQTSMYLCATKRSGSRDTGELFFGEGSRLTVL.

By share of the sample, this clonotype is medium-sized. The chain uses TRBV7-9 and TRBJ1-4; D is undetermined. V lost 2 bases to trimming and J lost 8 bases, with 15 bases between them. CDR3 length equals 15 residues. CDR1 is SEHNR and CDR2 is FQNEAQ in the germline V gene (reference sequence). Here the CDR3 DNA reads TGTGCCAGCAGCTTAAATTATGGGTTGGAGGAAAAACTGTTTTTT. Protein: CASSLNYGLEEKLFF.

This sequence joins TRBV5-4 and TRBJ2-5, with D possibly being TRBD2 (5 bases). The V gene's germline CDR1 is SGHNT and CDR2 YYREEE (reference sequence). V lost 0 bases to trimming and J lost 3 bases, with 12 bases between them. There are 15 residues in the CDR3. CDR3 region: CASSLGSAAEETQYF. CDR3 DNA: TGTGCCAGCAGCTTGGGATCAGCGGCCGAAGAGACCCAGTACTTC.

The chain carries TRBV7-9 and TRBJ1-6; D remains ambiguous. This CDR3 has 16 amino acids. Per the germline V gene, CDR1 is SEHNR and CDR2 is FQNEAQ (reference sequence). V lost 5 bases, J lost 0 bases, and 11 bases lay in between. CDR3 sequence (DNA): TGTGCCAGCAGCCATGACGCGAGCTCCTATAATTCACCCCTCCACTTT. Encoded protein: CASSHDASSYNSPLHF.

The rearrangement joins TRBV3-1 to TRBJ2-7, with D perhaps TRBD1 or TRBD2 (5 bases each). CDR3 length equals 13 residues. Per the germline V gene, CDR1 is LGHDT and CDR2 is YNNKEL (reference sequence). The germline V and J ends were trimmed by 0 bases and 7 bases, with 10 bases remaining between them. CDR3 region: CASSQESGREQYF. In DNA form, the CDR3 reads TGTGCCAGCAGCCAAGAATCGGGGCGGGAGCAGTACTTC.

By proportion, this clonotype is medium-sized. This chain links TRBV18 with TRBJ1-1; no clear D. Germline values: CDR1 KGHSH, CDR2 LQKENI. The CDR3 spans 13 residues. Trimming shortened V by 6 bases and J by 8 bases, and 16 bases separated the two germline ends. The CDR3 protein is CASSVGDYREAFF. The CDR3 DNA is TGTGCCAGCTCCGTGGGAGATTACCGGGAAGCTTTCTTT.

The V call is TRBV20-1, the J call TRBJ1-4; the match to TRBD1 covers 7 bases. Trimming took 3 bases from V and 5 from J; bases not matched to a gene: 6. The CDR3 extends over 14 amino acids. The germline V gene encodes CDR1 DFQATT and CDR2 SNEGSKA (reference sequence). In DNA form, the CDR3 reads TGCAGTGCTAGGGAGGGGGCTCGCAATGAAAAACTGTTTTTT. As protein: CSAREGARNEKLFF.

Notes on this clonotype: A single base separates this from a much larger clone, so it may be a read error. The chain links TRBV10-3 to TRBJ2-1; TRBD2 agrees at 8 bases. Germline loops: CDR1 ENHRY, CDR2 SYGVKD. V shed 5 bases and J 6 bases; nucleotides not matched to a gene: 9. This CDR3 region has 15 residues. CDR3 nucleotide sequence: TGTGCCATCAGTCTAAGCGGGAGTCCCCTCAATGAGCAGTTCTTC. Amino acid sequence: CAISLSGSPLNEQFF.

J is TRBJ2-7 and V is TRBV6-5; 10 bases match TRBD1. Germline lookup yields CDR1 MNHEY and CDR2 SVGAGI. This CDR3 is 18 amino acids long. The ends lost 0 bases at V and 3 bases at J; junction bases unmatched: 11. CDR3 sequence: CASSYSGYGTGAGYEQYF. In nucleotides, the CDR3 is TGTGCCAGCAGTTACTCAGGGTATGGGACAGGGGCGGGCTACGAGCAGTACTTC.

In its sample, this clonotype was seen a few times. V usage is TRBV11-2 and J usage is TRBJ1-1, with D hard to call. V lost 4 bases and J lost 10, with 10 bases in between. This CDR3 is 11 amino acids long. Germline V gene data show CDR1 as SGHAT and CDR2 as FQNNGV. The CDR3 loop is CASSSLLRAFF. CDR3 DNA sequence: TGTGCCAGCAGCTCCCTATTGAGAGCTTTCTTT.

This clonotype was counted a few times. V usage is TRBV20-1 and J usage is TRBJ1-2, with a tentative D call TRBD1 (6 bases). The CDR3 totals 15 residues. Germline CDR1 DFQATT, CDR2 SNEGSKA (reference sequence). V lost 5 bases and J 8 bases, leaving 24 bases between the germline ends. The CDR3 region is CSAPGGGDSMGGYTF. In DNA, the CDR3 is TGCAGTGCTCCCGGGGGGGGCGACAGTATGGGCGGCTACACCTTC.

This clonotype is medium-sized by share. The gene calls are TRBV6-1 and TRBJ2-1; D tentatively reads TRBD1 or TRBD2 (5 bases each). Germline V gene data show CDR1 as MNHNS and CDR2 as SASEGT. The CDR3 has 16 amino acids. Trimming removed 3 bases at V and 8 bases at J, with 20 bases between. The CDR3 DNA reads as TGTGCCAGCAGTGAGCTCTTCGGGACGACGGGCGATGAGCAGTTCTTC. Translating it yields CASSELFGTTGDEQFF.

This chain joins TRBV28 and TRBJ1-1, with 7 bases fitting TRBD1. The J segment lost 4 bases and the V segment lost 6 bases, leaving 8 bases of the junction unmatched. Germline lookup yields CDR1 MDHEN and CDR2 SYDVKM. The length of the CDR3 is 14 residues. The CDR3 loop is CASRGGQSATEAFF. The CDR3 DNA sequence: TGTGCCAGCAGGGGGGGACAGTCCGCCACTGAAGCTTTCTTT.